The subject of this entry is one T cell receptor beta chain. No antigen is known for it. This sample is part of a study of T cell repertoires in cytomegalovirus infection. For the study at large: Public TCR beta signature analysis indicated the presence of both CMV infection and matching HLA type.

Study results and caveats: Cumulative frequency (of public TCR beta family members) identified carriers of CMV plus the relevant HLA. HLA-C-restricted CMV clonotypes gave the most frequent clonotype in two of eight donors.

The CDR3 has 14 amino acids. The germline CDR1 and CDR2 sequences are SGHAT and FQNNGV. V lost 6 bases and J lost 11, with 17 bases in between. TCRdb reprocessed the reads with MiXCR, giving one entry per CDR3 protein. The data show almost 550,000 distinct CDR3 sequences, with approximately 15% seen just once and 20% to 30% held by the top ten. V and J are TRBV11-2 and TRBJ1-6; D is perhaps TRBD1 (5 bases). Sequenced material: CD8+ T cells from PBMCs. The TCR was taken from a human donor in good health (CMV status not recorded). Some clones in this sample may be carry-over from other donors' samples. CDR3 DNA sequence: TGTGCCAGCAGGACAGACGGAGATTTCGCACCCCTCCACTTT. It translates to CASRTDGDFAPLHF.